The rows below give T cell receptor beta chains drawn from one sample of a study of cytomegalovirus exposure and HLA in healthy donors. The table came from immunoSEQ multiplex PCR; TCRdb's copy has only in-frame clones and leaves some out. The sample holds approximately 100,000 clones, 70% seen once. The sequencing input was PBMCs. Receptors were obtained from a middle-aged man in good health and CMV-seropositive. Each CDR3 is given with its conserved first and last residue. The order of the fields is J gene, V gene, CDR3 length, clone size, D gene, CDR3 protein, CDR3 DNA. The D gene is left open where the match is weak. Not every row has a clone size; where given, it reads once, few, many or a size class.

j_gene: TRBJ2-3; v_gene: TRBV11-2; len: 11; abundance: -; d_gene: -; CDR3aa: CASTSLDTQYF; CDR3nt: TGTGCCAGCACTTCACTGGATACGCAGTATTTT
j_gene: TRBJ2-1; v_gene: TRBV5-1; len: 15; abundance: -; d_gene: TRBD2; CDR3aa: CASSPSAGGPNEQFF; CDR3nt: TGCGCCAGCAGCCCGTCCGCGGGAGGGCCCAATGAGCAGTTCTTC
j_gene: TRBJ2-7; v_gene: TRBV29-1; len: 11; abundance: -; d_gene: -; CDR3aa: CSVRVSYEQYF; CDR3nt: TGCAGCGTGCGGGTCTCCTACGAGCAGTACTTC
j_gene: TRBJ2-5; v_gene: TRBV10-2; len: 14; abundance: -; d_gene: TRBD1; CDR3aa: CASSVDRGLETQYF; CDR3nt: TGCGCCAGCAGTGTTGACAGGGGGCTCGAGACCCAGTACTTC
j_gene: TRBJ1-1; v_gene: TRBV19; len: 16; abundance: -; d_gene: TRBD1; CDR3aa: CASRGYGTGLNTEAFF; CDR3nt: TGTGCCAGTAGGGGCTATGGGACAGGGTTGAACACTGAAGCTTTCTTT
j_gene: TRBJ2-2; v_gene: TRBV6-6; len: 16; abundance: -; d_gene: TRBD2; CDR3aa: CASSYMTSGNTGELFF; CDR3nt: TGTGCCAGCAGTTACATGACTAGCGGGAACACCGGGGAGCTGTTTTTT
j_gene: TRBJ2-6; v_gene: TRBV5-1; len: 16; abundance: -; d_gene: -; CDR3aa: CASTDRRLSGANVLTF; CDR3nt: TGCGCCAGCACCGACCGGAGACTCTCTGGGGCCAACGTCCTGACTTTC
j_gene: TRBJ2-6; v_gene: TRBV4-2; len: 18; abundance: -; d_gene: -; CDR3aa: CASSQGREGATGANVLTF; CDR3nt: TGTGCCAGCAGCCAAGGACGGGAGGGGGCGACCGGGGCCAACGTCCTGACTTTC
j_gene: TRBJ2-3; v_gene: TRBV9; len: 15; abundance: -; d_gene: TRBD1; CDR3aa: CASSARDRSTDTQYF; CDR3nt: TGTGCCAGCAGCGCGAGGGACAGGTCCACAGATACGCAGTATTTT
j_gene: TRBJ2-1; v_gene: TRBV19; len: 17; abundance: -; d_gene: TRBD2; CDR3aa: CASSPRFSGGTYNEQFF; CDR3nt: TGTGCCAGTAGTCCCCGTTTCAGCGGGGGAACCTACAATGAGCAGTTCTTC
j_gene: TRBJ2-2; v_gene: TRBV11-2; len: 19; abundance: -; d_gene: -; CDR3aa: CASSLASLGGRANTGELFF; CDR3nt: TGTGCCAGCAGCTTAGCCAGTTTAGGGGGGAGGGCGAACACCGGGGAGCTGTTTTTT
j_gene: TRBJ2-5; v_gene: TRBV6-5; len: 15; abundance: -; d_gene: TRBD1; CDR3aa: CASSYSDRGGETQYF; CDR3nt: TGTGCCAGCAGTTACAGCGACAGGGGCGGAGAGACCCAGTACTTC
j_gene: TRBJ1-2; v_gene: TRBV18; len: 14; abundance: -; d_gene: TRBD1; CDR3aa: CASSPGTDNAGYTF; CDR3nt: TGTGCCAGCTCCCCCGGGACAGATAACGCTGGCTACACCTTC
j_gene: TRBJ2-7; v_gene: TRBV19; len: 14; abundance: -; d_gene: -; CDR3aa: CASSITWSSYEQYF; CDR3nt: TGTGCCAGTAGTATCACGTGGAGCTCCTACGAGCAGTACTTC
j_gene: TRBJ1-5; v_gene: TRBV4-1; len: 16; abundance: -; d_gene: -; CDR3aa: CASSPQPDSSQQPQHF; CDR3nt: TGCGCCAGCAGCCCCCAACCCGACAGTAGCCAGCAGCCCCAGCATTTT
j_gene: TRBJ2-3; v_gene: TRBV11-2; len: 18; abundance: -; d_gene: TRBD2; CDR3aa: CASSLDGLAGGRLDTQYF; CDR3nt: TGTGCCAGCAGCTTAGACGGACTAGCGGGAGGGCGATTAGATACGCAGTATTTT
j_gene: TRBJ2-2; v_gene: TRBV28; len: 14; abundance: few; d_gene: -; CDR3aa: CASQVTSVKGELFF; CDR3nt: TGTGCCAGCCAGGTGACATCCGTGAAGGGGGAGCTGTTTTTT
j_gene: TRBJ1-1; v_gene: TRBV7-2; len: 15; abundance: -; d_gene: -; CDR3aa: CASSPTTSMNTEAFF; CDR3nt: TGTGCCAGCAGCCCAACGACAAGCATGAACACTGAAGCTTTCTTT
j_gene: TRBJ2-7; v_gene: TRBV5-4; len: 13; abundance: -; d_gene: -; CDR3aa: CASRTEVSYEQYF; CDR3nt: TGTGCCAGCAGAACGGAGGTTTCCTACGAGCAGTACTTC
j_gene: TRBJ2-1; v_gene: TRBV28; len: 10; abundance: -; d_gene: TRBD2; CDR3aa: CASSRLAPFF; CDR3nt: TGTGCCAGCAGTCGACTAGCTCCGTTCTTC
j_gene: TRBJ1-5; v_gene: TRBV6-5; len: 14; abundance: few; d_gene: -; CDR3aa: CASRSTGFSQPQHF; CDR3nt: TGTGCCAGCAGATCTACAGGGTTTTCTCAGCCCCAGCATTTT
j_gene: TRBJ2-1; v_gene: TRBV19; len: 15; abundance: few; d_gene: TRBD2; CDR3aa: CASTSLAGVGNEQFF; CDR3nt: TGTGCCAGTACCTCATTAGCGGGAGTTGGCAATGAGCAGTTCTTC
j_gene: TRBJ1-3; v_gene: TRBV4-1; len: 12; abundance: -; d_gene: -; CDR3aa: CASSSTGNTIYF; CDR3nt: TGCGCCAGCAGCTCCACTGGAAACACCATATATTTT
j_gene: TRBJ1-3; v_gene: TRBV5-6; len: 12; abundance: -; d_gene: -; CDR3aa: CASSLDGRGGDF; CDR3nt: TGTGCCAGCAGCCTAGACGGACGGGGAGGGGATTTT
j_gene: TRBJ2-2; v_gene: TRBV10-3; len: 15; abundance: -; d_gene: -; CDR3aa: CAITVSLKNTGELFF; CDR3nt: TGTGCCATCACCGTAAGCCTAAAGAACACCGGGGAGCTGTTTTTT
j_gene: TRBJ2-2; v_gene: TRBV14; len: 17; abundance: -; d_gene: -; CDR3aa: CASSRALGSSNTGELFF; CDR3nt: TGTGCCAGCAGCCGCGCTTTAGGGAGCTCAAACACCGGGGAGCTGTTTTTT
j_gene: TRBJ2-3; v_gene: TRBV4-1; len: 17; abundance: -; d_gene: TRBD2; CDR3aa: CASSPGRLAEDTDTQYF; CDR3nt: TGCGCCAGCAGCCCTGGAAGGCTAGCGGAGGACACAGATACGCAGTATTTT
j_gene: TRBJ2-1; v_gene: TRBV4-2; len: 17; abundance: -; d_gene: TRBD1; CDR3aa: CASSHFLGGQGANEQFF; CDR3nt: TGTGCCAGCAGCCACTTCCTGGGGGGACAGGGGGCGAATGAGCAGTTCTTC
j_gene: TRBJ2-5; v_gene: TRBV11-1; len: 15; abundance: -; d_gene: TRBD2; CDR3aa: CASSLRPSGEETQYF; CDR3nt: TGTGCCAGCAGCTTAAGGCCTAGCGGAGAAGAGACCCAGTACTTC
j_gene: TRBJ2-3; v_gene: TRBV5-1; len: 15; abundance: -; d_gene: -; CDR3aa: CASSPRGAPTDTQYF; CDR3nt: TGCGCCAGCAGCCCCCGGGGGGCGCCCACAGATACGCAGTATTTT
j_gene: TRBJ2-1; v_gene: TRBV5-4; len: 15; abundance: -; d_gene: TRBD2; CDR3aa: CASSRGLAGYNEQFF; CDR3nt: TGTGCCAGCAGCAGGGGACTAGCGGGCTACAATGAGCAGTTCTTC
j_gene: TRBJ2-2; v_gene: TRBV7-3; len: 15; abundance: -; d_gene: TRBD2; CDR3aa: CASSLNSGSIGELFF; CDR3nt: TGTGCCAGCAGCTTAAATAGCGGGAGCATCGGGGAGCTGTTTTTT
j_gene: TRBJ2-2; v_gene: TRBV18; len: 15; abundance: -; d_gene: -; CDR3aa: CASSPQGTNTGELFF; CDR3nt: TGTGCCAGCTCACCTCAGGGTACGAACACCGGGGAGCTGTTTTTT